This paragraph reports one T cell receptor beta chain. No antigen is known for it. CDR3 regions were amplified by Arm-PCR using iRepertoire HTBI primers to build TCR beta libraries. TCRdb called the multiplex PCR reads again in MiXCR, with one record for every CDR3 protein. This table holds about 430,000 distinct CDR3 sequences, over 14% found once. This sample's time point: newly diagnosed GD, antithyroid drugs for less than 3 months. RNA isolated from PBMCs was used to make the TCR library. The sample originates from a study of regulatory T cells in long-lasting Graves disease. Broader study findings: Among persistent patients, a larger number of public clonotypes were shared (about 2,700) than among newly diagnosed patients (just over 950).

This sample also appeared in a second study, on T cells in Graves' hyperthyroidism and ophthalmopathy. As that study records: Stable disease denoted Graves' hyperthyroidism without ophthalmopathy progression within 18 months. Patients aged 18 to 65 with hyperthyroidism were newly diagnosed, with duration under 2 months. Clinical symptoms, serum thyroxine and TRAb, thyroid ultrasound and orbital computed tomography together formed the diagnostic basis.

The receptor comes from a woman aged 40 to 50 with Graves disease. Specimen: peripheral blood mononuclear cells (PBMCs), collected at new diagnosis, from a patient treated with antithyroid drugs.

The CDR3 spells CASSYSQGRYNEQFF. CDR3 sequence (DNA): TGTGCCAGCAGTTACTCCCAGGGACGGTACAATGAGCAGTTCTTC. This chain connects TRBV6-2 or TRBV6-3 to TRBJ2-1; D tentatively fits TRBD1 or TRBD2 (5 bases each). V was trimmed by 0 bases and J by 4 bases, leaving 10 bases between them. CDR1 MNHEY and CDR2 SVGEGT come from the germline V gene. This CDR3 spans 15 amino acids.